The 18 T cell receptor beta chains below come from one sample, sequenced in a study of T cell changes during pregnancy in multiple sclerosis. Some clones are missing from TCRdb's copy, which holds only in-frame ones; the method was immunoSEQ multiplex PCR. The table records tens of thousands of clones, 88% of them present only once. This sample comprised peripheral blood, obtained in the first trimester of pregnancy. The receptors were gathered from a female donor with multiple sclerosis, enrolled in a pregnancy study.

DNA for the CDR3: TGTGCCACCAGCAGAGTGTATTGGGACACGGTGTTTCCAAACACCATATATTTT. Translated: CATSRVYWDTVFPNTIYF. The rearrangement joins TRBV15 to TRBJ1-3; possible D gene TRBD1, 6 bases. The germline gives CDR1 LNHNV, CDR2 YYDKDF (reference sequence). This CDR3 has 18 amino acids. The V end lost 1 base, the J end lost 6 bases, and 22 bases lay between the germline ends.

This clone was observed a handful of times. The chain uses TRBV19 and TRBJ2-7, with D perhaps TRBD2 (6 bases). Per the germline V gene, CDR1 is LNHDA and CDR2 is SQIVND (reference sequence). This CDR3 contains 13 residues. V was clipped by 1 base and J by 4 bases, with 8 bases between them. The CDR3 DNA follows: TGTGCCAGTAGTATAGGGGGGAGGTACGAGCAGTACTTC. Amino acid sequence: CASSIGGRYEQYF.

This chain joins TRBV25-1 and TRBJ1-1; 7 positions match TRBD1. The ends lost 6 bases at V and 6 bases at J; junction bases unmatched: 10. This CDR3 spans 14 amino acids. Germline-derived CDR1 and CDR2 are MGHDK and SYGVNS. The CDR3 spells CASSMVDRASEAFF. The CDR3 DNA is TGTGCCAGCAGCATGGTCGACAGGGCCTCTGAAGCTTTCTTT.

This chain connects TRBV19 to TRBJ2-2, with 9 bases lining up with TRBD1. The CDR3 loop spans 16 amino acids. V was pared by 4 bases and J by 5 bases, with 8 bases of the junction left unmatched. The V gene's germline CDR1 is LNHDA and CDR2 SQIVND (reference sequence). CDR3 sequence: CASSTPTGGRTGELFF. For the CDR3, the DNA is TGTGCCAGTAGTACCCCGACAGGGGGACGAACCGGGGAGCTGTTTTTT.

This clone was counted a single time. The rearrangement uses TRBV7-9 and TRBJ2-5; perhaps TRBD2 as D (6 bases). Germline CDR1 SEHNR, CDR2 FQNEAQ (reference sequence). This CDR3 is 15 amino acids long. Deletions cut 1 base from V and 3 bases from J, with 12 bases between. The CDR3 DNA follows: TGTGCCAGCAGCTTAGTGGCGGGGCCCAAAGAGACCCAGTACTTC. This codes for CASSLVAGPKETQYF.

The rearrangement uses TRBV7-8 and TRBJ2-1; 8 bases are shared with TRBD1. From germline, CDR1 is SGHVS and CDR2 FQNEAQ. Trimming cost V 1 base and J 10 bases; bases outside gene matches: 15. The CDR3 runs 17 residues. CDR3 nucleotides: TGTGCCAGCAGCTTAGGCGGAGGGACAGGCTACTTGAGAGAGCAGTTCTTC. Translated: CASSLGGGTGYLREQFF.

The chain links TRBV28 to TRBJ1-5; TRBD1 agrees at 8 bases. Germline CDR1 is MDHEN and CDR2 is SYDVKM. The V segment lost 4 bases and the J segment 2 bases; nucleotides outside the gene matches: 4. The CDR3 totals 15 residues. The chain's CDR3 is CASSSGQGGNQPQHF. As DNA, the CDR3 is TGTGCCAGCAGTTCCGGACAGGGCGGCAATCAGCCCCAGCATTTT.

This rearrangement joins TRBV28 to TRBJ2-5; D gene ambiguous. V shed 2 bases and J shed 2 bases, with 9 bases lying between them. The CDR3 runs to 14 residues. Germline V gene lookup returns CDR1 MDHEN and CDR2 SYDVKM. The CDR3 loop reads CASSLIILQETQYF. In DNA, the CDR3 is TGTGCCAGCAGTTTAATAATCCTGCAAGAGACCCAGTACTTC.

This rearrangement joins TRBV2 to TRBJ1-1, with D perhaps matching TRBD1 (5 bases). The CDR3 runs 12 residues. The germline gives CDR1 SNHLY, CDR2 FYNNEI. The V gene lost 7 bases and the J gene lost 10 bases, with 16 bases spanning the gap. CDR3 sequence (DNA): TGTGCCAGCACCCTCTTGGGTAGGGGAGCTTTCTTT. Protein: CASTLLGRGAFF.

The rearrangement links TRBV11-2 to TRBJ1-1; 10 nucleotides line up with TRBD1. J was trimmed by 2 bases and V by 5 bases; bases with no gene match: 14. Germline V gene data show CDR1 as SGHAT and CDR2 as FQNNGV. This CDR3 comprises 18 residues. CDR3 amino acids: CASSLPIAGTGANTEAFF. CDR3 in DNA: TGTGCCAGCAGCCTACCAATTGCCGGGACAGGGGCCAACACTGAAGCTTTCTTT.

V and J are TRBV5-4 and TRBJ2-1; D is unresolved. Trimming stripped 2 bases from V and 0 bases from J, with 6 bases between. The CDR3 is made up of 14 amino acids. Germline V CDR1 and CDR2: SGHNT, YYREEE (reference sequence). The DNA of the CDR3 is TGTGCCAGCAGCTTCCCCAGCTCCTACAATGAGCAGTTCTTC. It yields the protein CASSFPSSYNEQFF.

This chain uses TRBV27 with TRBJ1-5; the D is unclear. CDR3 length: 15 amino acids. Per germline, CDR1 MNHEY and CDR2 SMNVEV (reference sequence). The ends were cut back, 4 bases at V and 0 bases at J, with 10 bases in the middle. CDR3 loop: CASSSGSHSNQPQHF. CDR3 DNA sequence: TGTGCCAGCAGTTCAGGCAGTCATAGCAATCAGCCCCAGCATTTT.

The chain has TRBV6-1 and TRBJ2-7; D may be TRBD1 (5 bases). This CDR3 spans 13 amino acids. Germline CDR1 and CDR2: MNHNS and SASEGT. V shed 5 bases and J shed 6 bases, with 14 bases lying between them. CDR3 DNA: TGTGCCAGCAGTATAGAGCAGGGTCCCGAGCAGTACTTC. Its translation: CASSIEQGPEQYF.

The gene calls are TRBV5-1 and TRBJ2-7; tentative D call: TRBD1 (7 bases). The CDR3 contains 15 residues. The germline CDR1 and CDR2 sequences are SGHRS and YFSETQ. V was cut by 4 bases and J by 5 bases, with 19 bases left in between. The DNA of the CDR3 is TGCGCCAGCAGCCGACAGGGCGGCGGAGGGGACGAGCAGTACTTC. It is translated as CASSRQGGGGDEQYF.

The chain is built from TRBV2 and TRBJ2-7; D might be TRBD1 (6 bases). Germline V gene lookup returns CDR1 SNHLY and CDR2 FYNNEI. V lost 3 bases and J lost 0, with 15 bases in between. The CDR3 runs to 16 residues. CDR3 coding DNA: TGTGCCAGCAGTGATTTATCGGGACAAATCTCCTACGAGCAGTACTTC. Translated: CASSDLSGQISYEQYF.

The chain recombines TRBV18 with TRBJ2-3; no definite D call. This CDR3 contains 12 residues. The V end was cut by 3 bases, the J end by 3 bases, with 4 bases between. Germline lookup yields CDR1 KGHSH and CDR2 LQKENI. The CDR3 loop is CASSPETDTQYF. In nucleotides, the CDR3 is TGTGCCAGCTCACCGGAGACAGATACGCAGTATTTT. Together with reference TRBV18 and TRBJ2-3, the CDR3 gives the full variable domain: NAGVMQNPRHLVRRRGQEARLRCSPMKGHSHVYWYRQLPEEGLKFMVYLQKENIIDESGMPKERFSAEFPKEGPSILRIQQVVRGDSAAYFCASSPETDTQYFGPGTRLTVL.

The J gene is TRBJ1-5, the V gene TRBV19, with unresolved D. This CDR3 contains 14 residues. The V and J ends lost 7 bases and 4 bases respectively, with 14 bases between them. Germline lookup yields CDR1 LNHDA and CDR2 SQIVND (reference sequence). Here the CDR3 DNA reads TGTGCCAGTACTGCGGGAACCGCGAATCAGCCCCAGCATTTT. It specifies CASTAGTANQPQHF.

The V and J genes are TRBV4-1 and TRBJ1-1; 12 positions agree with TRBD1. Per the germline V gene, CDR1 is MGHRA and CDR2 is YSYEKL. The CDR3 has 14 amino acids. Trimming at V came to 4 bases and at J to 4 bases, leaving 1 base not matched to a gene. The CDR3 nucleotides read TGCGCCAGCAGCCGGGGACAGGGGGCCACTGAAGCTTTCTTT. Its protein is CASSRGQGATEAFF.